Sequencing of this T cell receptor beta chain was carried out in a study of cytomegalovirus exposure and HLA in healthy donors. This clone was detected only once. The PCR had 60 Vbeta and 13 Jbeta primers. TCRdb's table, derived via immunoSEQ multiplex PCR, lists solely in-frame clones and lacks some. The sample has about 98,000 clones, approximately 72% seen once. This sequence was found in a man aged 18 to 29 in good health and CMV-seropositive. Specimen: PBMCs.

CDR3 amino acids: CASSTPGPQGEQYF. In DNA form, the CDR3 reads TGTGCCAGCAGTACACCGGGACCCCAGGGGGAGCAGTACTTC. This chain connects TRBV27 to TRBJ2-7; D perhaps matches TRBD1 (6 bases). The CDR3 runs to 14 residues. Trimming left V 5 bases short and J 7 bases short, with 18 bases between. The germline V gene encodes CDR1 MNHEY and CDR2 SMNVEV (reference sequence).